Here is one T cell receptor beta chain with its context. This sample stems from a study of blood T cell repertoires in COVID-19. Whole-study context: Researchers got acute and convalescent COVID-19 samples from the United States, Italy and Spain. Sources were T cells, B-cell-depleted T cells, or PBMCs; the material itself was cDNA or gDNA.

The CDR3 has 15 amino acids. Germline V gene sequence: CDR1 LNHNV, CDR2 YYDKDF (reference sequence). V was pared by 0 bases and J by 2 bases, with 8 bases between. In the authors' methods: Amplifying reference gene primers gave estimates of nucleated cell counts. Sequencing was performed with immunoSEQ multiplex PCR; in TCRdb, only in-frame clones are kept and a portion is missing. Clone size and V and J calls were adopted from that table, with D and trimming inferred from the DNA. Here the sample spans over 100,000 clones, roughly 90% being singletons. This sequence originates from a human donor in a cohort sampled during active COVID-19. This chain joins TRBV15 and TRBJ1-5; D is unclear. The specimen sequenced was peripheral blood. CDR3 loop: CATSRERWGNQPQHF. The DNA for the CDR3 is TGTGCCACCAGCAGAGAGAGGTGGGGCAATCAGCCCCAGCATTTT.